This TCR beta chain was observed in a study of cytomegalovirus exposure and HLA in healthy donors. Study observations and caveats: Prediction of most subjects' HLA-A and HLA-B alleles by TCR beta sequences was reportedly accurate. When analyzed later, the rates of TCR association showed variation by HLA locus, with DRB1 the most and HLA-C the fewest.

With V trimmed by 3 bases and J by 0 bases, 7 bases remained unmatched. The CDR3 runs 17 residues. The V gene's germline CDR1 is SGHTA and CDR2 FQGNSA. Healthy bone marrow donors made up the donors. This PCR relied on a set of 60 Vbeta primers and 13 Jbeta primers. Data came from immunoSEQ multiplex PCR; TCRdb stores just in-frame clones and leaves some out. The sample has 75,000 to 90,000 clones; about 68% are singletons. This clone was recorded only once. As yet, its antigen is unknown. J is TRBJ2-7 and V is TRBV7-2; 11 bases map to TRBD2. The source is a man younger than 45 in good health and CMV-seropositive. The sequenced sample was PBMCs. CDR3 DNA sequence: TGTGCCAGCAGCTTCGCTAGCGGGGGGTCGAGCTCCTACGAGCAGTACTTC. Protein: CASSFASGGSSSYEQYF.